Here is one T cell receptor beta chain with its context. This sample is part of a study of blood T cell repertoires in COVID-19. Background on the study: T cells, B-cell-depleted T cells, or PBMCs provided the cDNA or gDNA that served as material.

The repertoire was sequenced with immunoSEQ multiplex PCR; TCRdb's copy has only in-frame clones and lacks some. The top ten clones hold 4.5% of a sample with about 140,000 clones, over 65% of them seen once. Sample: peripheral blood. The clonotype comes from a woman aged 80 or over with active or convalescent COVID-19.

CDR3 in amino acids: CAISEISGTEQFF. Here the CDR3 DNA reads TGTGCCATCAGTGAGATTAGCGGGACGGAGCAGTTCTTC. V gene TRBV10-3 combines with J gene TRBJ2-1, with 8 bases matching TRBD2. Germline V gene data show CDR1 as ENHRY and CDR2 as SYGVKD. The CDR3 contains 13 residues. V trimming: 2 bases; J trimming: 10 bases; junction bases outside the gene matches: 4.